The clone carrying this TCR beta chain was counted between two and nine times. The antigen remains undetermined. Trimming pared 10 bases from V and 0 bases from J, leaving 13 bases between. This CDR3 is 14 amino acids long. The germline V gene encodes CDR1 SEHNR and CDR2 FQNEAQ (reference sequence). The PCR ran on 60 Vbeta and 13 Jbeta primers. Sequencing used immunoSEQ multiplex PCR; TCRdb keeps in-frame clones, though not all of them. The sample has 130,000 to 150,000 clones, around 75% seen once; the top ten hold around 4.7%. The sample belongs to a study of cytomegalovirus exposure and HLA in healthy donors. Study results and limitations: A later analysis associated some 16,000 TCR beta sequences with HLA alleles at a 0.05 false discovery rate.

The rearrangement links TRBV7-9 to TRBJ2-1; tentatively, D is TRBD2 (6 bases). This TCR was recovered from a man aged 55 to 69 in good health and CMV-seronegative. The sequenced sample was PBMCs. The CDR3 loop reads CAIRDGSSYNEQFF. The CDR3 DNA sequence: TGTGCCATCCGAGACGGGAGCTCCTACAATGAGCAGTTCTTC. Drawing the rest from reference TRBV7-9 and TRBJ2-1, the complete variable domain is DTGVSQNPRHKITKRGQNVTFRCDPISEHNRLYWYRQTLGQGPEFLTYFQNEAQLEKSRLLSDRFSAERPKGSFSTLEIQRTEQGDSAMYLCAIRDGSSYNEQFFGPGTRLTVL.